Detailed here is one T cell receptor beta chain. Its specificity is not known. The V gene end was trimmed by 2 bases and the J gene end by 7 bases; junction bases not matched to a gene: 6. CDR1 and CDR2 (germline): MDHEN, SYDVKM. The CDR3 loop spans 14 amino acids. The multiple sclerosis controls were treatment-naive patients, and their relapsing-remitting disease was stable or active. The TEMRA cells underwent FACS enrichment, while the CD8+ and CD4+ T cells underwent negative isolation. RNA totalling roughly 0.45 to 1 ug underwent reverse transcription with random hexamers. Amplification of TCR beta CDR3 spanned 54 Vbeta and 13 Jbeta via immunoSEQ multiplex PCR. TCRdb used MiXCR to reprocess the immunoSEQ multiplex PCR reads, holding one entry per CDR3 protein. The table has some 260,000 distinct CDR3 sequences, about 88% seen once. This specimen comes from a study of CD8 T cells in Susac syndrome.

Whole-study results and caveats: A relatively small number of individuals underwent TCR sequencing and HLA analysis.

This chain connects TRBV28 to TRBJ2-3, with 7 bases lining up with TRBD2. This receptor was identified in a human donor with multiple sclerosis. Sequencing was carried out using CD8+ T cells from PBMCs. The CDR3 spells CASSLGDYPHTQYF. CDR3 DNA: TGTGCCAGCAGTTTAGGGGACTATCCACATACGCAGTATTTT.